One sample yielded the 15 T cell receptor beta chains listed below, sequenced in a study of blood T cell repertoires in COVID-19. Clones were sequenced by immunoSEQ multiplex PCR, and TCRdb holds only the in-frame ones, with some missing. The profile shows 150,000 to 200,000 clones, around 79% of them singletons. The sample taken for sequencing was PBMCs or T cells enriched from blood (not recorded which). Source of these receptors: a woman between 70 and 85 years old in a cohort exposed to, infected with or recovered from COVID-19 (not recorded which).

This chain joins TRBV19 and TRBJ2-7; D gene uncertain. The CDR3 contains 11 residues. The V gene lost 5 bases and the J gene lost 2 bases, with 4 bases spanning the gap. The germline V gene has CDR1 LNHDA and CDR2 SQIVND (reference sequence). The CDR3 region is CASSLTYEQYF. DNA for the CDR3: TGTGCCAGTAGTTTAACCTACGAGCAGTACTTC.

This chain connects TRBV28 to TRBJ1-5; 11 positions agree with TRBD1. This CDR3 is 15 amino acids long. Germline V gene sequence: CDR1 MDHEN, CDR2 SYDVKM. V lost 6 bases and J lost 4; bases outside the gene matches: 5. The CDR3 sequence is CASRKGDRGNQPQHF. In DNA form, the CDR3 reads TGTGCCAGCAGAAAGGGGGACAGGGGGAATCAGCCCCAGCATTTT.

The chain is built from TRBV29-1 and TRBJ2-1; 7 nucleotides agree with TRBD2. CDR3 size: 11 residues. V was pared by 5 bases and J by 10 bases, with 5 bases of the junction left unmatched. Germline V lookup: CDR1 SQVTM, CDR2 ANQGSEA. CDR3 region: CSVSLAEEQFF. The CDR3 DNA reads TGCAGCGTTAGCCTAGCGGAGGAGCAGTTCTTC.

V is TRBV18 and J is TRBJ1-6; D unclear. The V end was cut by 0 bases, the J end by 0 bases, with 12 bases between. Germline-derived CDR1 and CDR2 are KGHSH and LQKENI. CDR3 length: 18 amino acids. The CDR3 DNA sequence: TGTGCCAGCTCACCACCGTTTCAGGATAGCTCCTATAATTCACCCCTCCACTTT. Its protein is CASSPPFQDSSYNSPLHF.

The V gene is TRBV6-5, the J gene TRBJ2-7, with D possibly matching TRBD2 (6 bases). CDR3 length: 15 residues. Deletions cut 2 bases from V and 6 bases from J, with 17 bases between. The V gene's germline CDR1 is MNHEY and CDR2 SVGAGI. CDR3 nucleotide sequence: TGTGCCAGCAGTTACGGTGGCGGGACCCTCCTCGAGCAGTACTTC. Amino acids: CASSYGGGTLLEQYF.

The J gene is TRBJ2-1, the V gene TRBV30; D possibly corresponds to TRBD2 (5 bases). Germline V lookup: CDR1 GTSNPN, CDR2 SVGIG (reference sequence). The CDR3 length is 13 residues. The V and J ends lost 1 base and 3 bases respectively, with 7 bases between them. The CDR3 region has the DNA TGTGCCTGGAGTGGCCGGGACTACAATGAGCAGTTCTTC. Translation: CAWSGRDYNEQFF.

The sample holds a few counts of this clone. The chain carries TRBV19 and TRBJ2-6, with 13 bases lining up with TRBD2. Germline trimming cut 10 bases from V and 0 bases from J; bases unmatched to any gene: 6. This CDR3 is 17 amino acids long. Germline values: CDR1 LNHDA, CDR2 SQIVND (reference sequence). The CDR3 is CATRLAGGHSGANVLTF. In DNA form, the CDR3 reads TGTGCCACCAGACTAGCGGGAGGACACTCTGGGGCCAACGTCCTGACTTTC.

This clone has just a few counts. The J gene is TRBJ1-4, the V gene TRBV19; 7 bases agree with TRBD1. Germline V gene lookup returns CDR1 LNHDA and CDR2 SQIVND (reference sequence). The CDR3 is 15 amino acids. With V trimmed by 5 bases and J by 3 bases, 6 bases remained unmatched. The CDR3: CASSSHRGANEKLFF. CDR3 coding DNA: TGTGCCAGTAGTTCTCACAGGGGAGCTAATGAAAAACTGTTTTTT.

V and J are TRBV14 and TRBJ2-1; 8 bases map to TRBD2. V lost 0 bases to trimming and J lost 3 bases; unmatched junction nucleotides: 7. The CDR3 runs 17 residues. Germline V gives CDR1 SGHDN, CDR2 FVKESK. The CDR3 region is CASSQDLLAGIYNEQFF. In nucleotides, the CDR3 is TGTGCCAGCAGCCAAGATTTGCTAGCGGGCATCTACAATGAGCAGTTCTTC.

This chain links TRBV19 with TRBJ1-3; D is possibly TRBD1 (5 bases). The V gene's germline CDR1 is LNHDA and CDR2 SQIVND (reference sequence). Trimming left V 6 bases short and J 0 bases short, with 9 bases between. CDR3 length: 14 amino acids. The CDR3 sequence: CASRLDSSGNTIYF. The CDR3 DNA is TGTGCCAGTAGACTCGACAGCTCTGGAAACACCATATATTTT.

The gene calls are TRBV5-1 and TRBJ2-5; TRBD1 aligns across 10 bases. V shed 0 bases and J 5 bases; nucleotides not matched to a gene: 4. CDR1 is SGHRS, CDR2 YFSETQ, per germline. The CDR3 runs 15 residues. CDR3 region: CASSLDGQGVETQYF. The CDR3 nucleotides read TGCGCCAGCAGCTTGGACGGACAGGGGGTGGAGACCCAGTACTTC.

A word on this clone: The junction does not match germline at one end; this may be a read error. The chain uses TRBV18 and TRBJ1-2, with 8 nucleotides matching TRBD1. Germline CDR1 reads KGHSH; CDR2 reads LQKENI. This CDR3 is 15 amino acids long. The CDR3: CASSSGQGGYYGYTF. CDR3 in DNA: TGTGCCAGCTCATCCGGACAGGGAGGCTACTACGGCTACACCTTC.

V usage is TRBV7-3 and J usage is TRBJ2-5, with 12 bases fitting TRBD2. V lost 5 bases to trimming and J lost 4 bases; unmatched junction nucleotides: 2. The CDR3 is 14 residues long. The germline gives CDR1 SGHTA, CDR2 FQGTGA. CDR3 in DNA: TGTGCCAGCAGCCCGGGACTAGCGGGAGAGACCCAGTACTTC. Translation gives CASSPGLAGETQYF.

This chain uses TRBV2 with TRBJ1-3; unclear D gene. Germline CDR1 reads SNHLY; CDR2 reads FYNNEI. This CDR3 is 13 amino acids long. The ends were cut back, 4 bases at V and 2 bases at J, with 6 bases in the middle. This chain's CDR3 is CASSASAGNTIYF. CDR3 coding DNA: TGTGCCAGCAGTGCATCAGCTGGAAACACCATATATTTT.

This clone has a count of ten or more. The V and J genes are TRBV5-1 and TRBJ2-7, with D unclear. This CDR3 is built from 15 residues. CDR1 is SGHRS and CDR2 is YFSETQ in the germline V gene. Trimming removed 0 bases from V and 4 bases from J, with 14 bases in between. The CDR3 reads CASSLAAVSQYEQYF. The DNA of the CDR3 is TGCGCCAGCAGCTTGGCGGCGGTTTCCCAATACGAGCAGTACTTC.